This is a list of T cell receptor beta chains from one sample in a study of monozygotic twins with cystic fibrosis. The assay was immunoSEQ multiplex PCR, and TCRdb's table has in-frame clones only and misses some. The repertoire has 30,000 or so clones, more than 60% of them found once; the top ten carry 0.7% to 1%. Sequencing used blood. The receptors here all came from a girl aged 5 to 17 with cystic fibrosis. CDR3s include the opening cysteine and the closing phenylalanine or tryptophan. The D gene is left open where the match is weak. Expanded clones get a size class; other rows say once, few or many, or leave the size out.

J | D | size | V | DNA | CDR3
TRBJ2-7 | - | - | TRBV6-5 | TGTGCCAGCGGGCAGGGTGTATCCTACGAGCAGTACTTC | CASGQGVSYEQYF
TRBJ2-3 | TRBD2 | - | TRBV5-1 | TGCGCCAGCAGCTTGGCTAGCGGGAGGGCTGGCACAGATACGCAGTATTTT | CASSLASGRAGTDTQYF
TRBJ1-1 | - | - | TRBV9 | TGTGCCAGCAGCCCGACCGGGACGCGAACTGAAGCTTTCTTT | CASSPTGTRTEAFF
TRBJ2-1 | - | - | TRBV4-3 | TGCGCCAGCAGCCACCTCCGAGGGGATGAGCAGTTCTTC | CASSHLRGDEQFF
TRBJ1-2 | TRBD1 | - | TRBV4-1 | TGCGCCAGCAGCCCTACAGGGGAGGTAACCGGCTACACCTTC | CASSPTGEVTGYTF
TRBJ1-5 | - | few | TRBV7-2 | TGTGCCAGCAGCTTAGGACGGGGGTCTCAGCCCCAGCATTTT | CASSLGRGSQPQHF
TRBJ1-3 | - | - | TRBV4-1 | TGCGCCAGCAGCCAAGCATGGGGCTCTGGAAACACCATATATTTT | CASSQAWGSGNTIYF
TRBJ1-1 | - | - | TRBV7-2 | TGTGCCAGCAGCTTAATATTCCGAGGCACTGAAGCTTTCTTT | CASSLIFRGTEAFF
TRBJ2-3 | - | - | TRBV9 | TGTGCCAGCAGCGTAGGGGGGGCGTCCACAGATACGCAGTATTTT | CASSVGGASTDTQYF
TRBJ1-2 | TRBD1 | - | TRBV5-4 | TGTGCCAGCAGCCCCCCCTTGCAATGGACAGGGATTAAGGACTATGGCTACACCTTC | CASSPPLQWTGIKDYGYTF